This T cell receptor (beta chain) was identified during a study of radiotherapy plus CTLA-4 blockade in lung cancer. Libraries were prepared by immunoSEQ multiplex PCR; TCRdb keeps only in-frame clonotypes and omits some of them. The sample has approximately 72,000 clones, around 82% seen once. CDR3 length: 13 amino acids. Germline V gene data show CDR1 as SGHDN and CDR2 as FVKESK. Trimming took 1 base from V and 4 from J, leaving 7 bases between them. The chain uses TRBV14 and TRBJ2-5; D might be TRBD1 (5 bases). Sequenced here: peripheral blood, sampled from a patient treated with radiotherapy plus ipilimumab. The receptor comes from a human donor with non-small cell lung cancer who had a complete response to radiotherapy plus ipilimumab. The CDR3 is CASSQVRGETQYF. CDR3 DNA sequence: TGTGCCAGCAGCCAAGTTAGGGGAGAGACCCAGTACTTC. Combining the CDR3 with reference TRBV14 and TRBJ2-5 gives the whole variable domain EAGVTQFPSHSVIEKGQTVTLRCDPISGHDNLYWYRRVMGKEIKFLLHFVKESKQDESGMPNNRFLAERTGGTYSTLKVQPAELEDSGVYFCASSQVRGETQYFGPGTRLLVL.